This is a list of T cell receptor beta chains from one sample in a study of blood T cell repertoires in COVID-19. TCRdb's table, derived via immunoSEQ multiplex PCR, lists solely in-frame clones and lacks some. The data show some 130,000 clones, with roughly nine tenths seen just once and 4.6% held by the top ten. The specimen sequenced was peripheral blood. All receptors come from a man aged 55 to 69 with COVID-19, enrolled during active disease. The CDR3 runs from the conserved cysteine through the conserved F or W. The D gene is left open where the match is weak. The size field is filled for only some rows; it gives once, few, many or a size class.

cdr3_aa cdr3_nt d_call v_call clone_size j_call
CASRVAGGSDGSYNEQFF TGTGCCAGTAGAGTAGCGGGAGGGTCTGATGGCTCCTACAATGAGCAGTTCTTC TRBD2 TRBV19 . TRBJ2-1
CASSSSGQGSYNEQFF TGCGCCAGCAGCTCCTCAGGACAGGGGTCTTACAATGAGCAGTTCTTC TRBD1 TRBV5-1 . TRBJ2-1
CASSQSGRVHEQFF TGCGCCAGCAGTCAGTCCGGGAGGGTACATGAGCAGTTCTTC TRBD2 TRBV5-1 . TRBJ2-1
CASSEPTGELFF TGTGCCAGCAGCGAGCCAACCGGGGAGCTGTTTTTT . TRBV7-3 . TRBJ2-2
CASSLGQNQPQHF TGTGCCAGCAGTTTAGGGCAGAATCAGCCCCAGCATTTT . TRBV12-3/TRBV12-4 . TRBJ1-5
CASSYSGTGGTGELFF TGTGCCAGCAGCTACTCCGGGACAGGGGGGACCGGGGAGCTGTTTTTT TRBD1 TRBV7-3 . TRBJ2-2
CASSFGQGYEQYF TGTGCCAGCAGTTTCGGACAGGGCTACGAGCAGTACTTC TRBD1 TRBV28 . TRBJ2-7
CASSFPGLAGGNEQFF TGTGCCAGCAGCTTTCCGGGACTAGCGGGAGGAAATGAGCAGTTCTTC TRBD2 TRBV11-3 once TRBJ2-1
CASSPPGGASTGELFF TGTGCCAGCTCACCCCCAGGGGGCGCGAGTACCGGGGAGCTGTTTTTT TRBD1 TRBV18 . TRBJ2-2
CATSDPQGSYNEQFF TGTGCCACCAGTGATCCACAGGGGTCCTACAATGAGCAGTTCTTC TRBD1 TRBV24-1 . TRBJ2-1
CASSPLNTEAFF TGTGCCAGCAGTCCCTTGAACACTGAAGCTTTCTTT . TRBV6-6 once TRBJ1-1
CASTRISGTGGEKLFF TGTGCCAGTACTCGCATCTCCGGGACAGGGGGTGAAAAACTGTTTTTT TRBD1 TRBV19 . TRBJ1-4
CASSEYRGRRADTQYF TGTGCCAGCAGTGAGTACAGGGGGCGAAGGGCAGATACGCAGTATTTT TRBD1 TRBV6-1 . TRBJ2-3
CASSPLGASGRARTDTQYF TGTGCCAGCTCACCACTGGGGGCTAGCGGGAGGGCCCGCACAGATACGCAGTATTTT TRBD2 TRBV18 . TRBJ2-3
CSYGSYNEQFF TGCAGCTACGGCTCCTACAATGAGCAGTTCTTC . TRBV20-1 . TRBJ2-1
CSVVVDPGLSWRTQYF TGCAGCGTTGTAGTGGATCCGGGACTCAGTTGGCGGACCCAGTACTTC . TRBV29-1 few TRBJ2-5
CASSPSQGAMNTEAFF TGTGCCAGCTCACCTTCACAGGGTGCCATGAACACTGAAGCTTTCTTT . TRBV18 . TRBJ1-1
CASSSLAEHSYEQYF TGCGCCAGCAGCTCATTAGCGGAACATTCGTACGAGCAGTACTTC . TRBV5-1 . TRBJ2-7
CASNSPPGTGSTDTQYF TGTGCCAGCAACTCTCCGCCGGGGACAGGGAGCACAGATACGCAGTATTTT TRBD1 TRBV7-9 . TRBJ2-3
CASKRGQDTEAFF TGTGCCAGCAAAAGGGGGCAAGATACTGAAGCTTTCTTT TRBD1 TRBV6-5 . TRBJ1-1
CASSSGSRQYF TGTGCCAGCAGTTCCGGGAGCCGGCAGTATTTT . TRBV28 . TRBJ2-3
CASSLLKGDRAANTEAFF TGTGCCAGCAGTTTATTAAAGGGGGACAGGGCCGCGAACACTGAAGCTTTCTTT TRBD1 TRBV27 few TRBJ1-1
CASSLVIVRGRNEQYF TGTGCCAGCAGCTTGGTTATCGTGCGGGGACGCAACGAGCAGTACTTC . TRBV11-2 . TRBJ2-7
CAWSAGSSPLHF TGTGCCTGGAGTGCGGGGTCTTCACCCCTCCACTTT . TRBV30 once TRBJ1-6
CASSFGQGEETQYF TGTGCCAGCAGCTTCGGACAGGGAGAGGAGACCCAGTACTTC TRBD1 TRBV7-9 . TRBJ2-5
CASSFRGSGNTIYF TGTGCCAGCAGTTTCAGGGGCTCTGGAAACACCATATATTTT . TRBV28 once TRBJ1-3
CASSEDREGGYTF TGTGCCAGCAGTGAGGACAGGGAAGGTGGCTACACCTTC TRBD1 TRBV6-4 . TRBJ1-2
CASSPSGTEGEKLFF TGTGCCAGCAGTCCTTCCGGGACGGAGGGCGAAAAACTGTTTTTT . TRBV28 . TRBJ1-4
CASSLGWGAEAFF TGCGCCAGCAGCTTGGGGTGGGGGGCTGAAGCTTTCTTT . TRBV5-1 . TRBJ1-1
CASSRGAEQFF TGTGCCAGCAGCCGCGGGGCCGAGCAGTTCTTC . TRBV3-1/TRBV3-2 . TRBJ2-1
CASRQRQGGTGELFF TGTGCCAGCCGCCAGAGACAGGGGGGCACCGGGGAGCTGTTTTTT TRBD1 TRBV27 . TRBJ2-2
CASTQGPLTEAFF TGCGCCAGCACACAGGGGCCGCTGACTGAAGCTTTCTTT TRBD1 TRBV4-3 . TRBJ1-1
CASRQGEGRNEKLFF TGTGCCAGCAGACAGGGCGAGGGGAGAAATGAAAAACTGTTTTTT . TRBV7-6 . TRBJ1-4
CASSEMGTQNTEAFF TGTGCCAGCAGTGAAATGGGGACTCAGAACACTGAAGCTTTCTTT . TRBV2 . TRBJ1-1
CASSLQENTEAFF TGTGCCAGCAGCTTACAGGAGAACACTGAAGCTTTCTTT . TRBV7-3 . TRBJ1-1
CASTISVAGGKDEQFF TGTGCCAGTACCATATCGGTAGCGGGAGGTAAGGATGAGCAGTTCTTC TRBD2 TRBV19 . TRBJ2-1
CASSYSRGGDNQPQHF TGTGCCAGCAGTTACTCGAGAGGGGGTGACAATCAGCCCCAGCATTTT . TRBV6-5 . TRBJ1-5
CASNVVGAGPTDTQYF TGTGCCAGCAACGTCGTTGGAGCGGGACCCACAGATACGCAGTATTTT TRBD2 TRBV7-8 . TRBJ2-3
CASSIQVNQPQHF TGTGCCAGCAGCATACAGGTCAATCAGCCCCAGCATTTT . TRBV7-2 . TRBJ1-5
CAISESDRGNEQFF TGTGCCATCAGTGAGTCGGATAGGGGAAATGAGCAGTTCTTC . TRBV10-3 . TRBJ2-1
CASSVDGSGYTGELFF TGTGCCAGCAGCGTAGATGGTAGCGGCTACACCGGGGAGCTGTTTTTT . TRBV9 . TRBJ2-2